This passage covers 21 T cell receptor beta chains from one sample sequenced in a study of cytomegalovirus exposure and HLA in healthy donors (TCRdb year 2017). The library was obtained by the immunoSEQ multiplex PCR assay. The multiplex PCR relied on a mix of 60 forward primers for TCR Vbeta segments and 13 reverse primers for TCR Jbeta segments. TCRdb provides this immuneACCESS table in a form limited to in-frame rearrangements. Some clones are lacking; in checked studies, under half of them reflect an unresolved V gene, and why the rest are absent is not known. Within this sample are 100,000 to 150,000 clones, with over 80% of them counted one time only. Around 19% of the sample goes to the ten largest clones. Sequenced material: PBMCs. These TCRs come from a man in his late teens or twenties in good health and CMV-seropositive.

The rearrangement links TRBV30 to TRBJ2-3; TRBD2 is a possible D gene (6 bases). The length of the CDR3 is 13 residues. Germline V CDR1 and CDR2: GTSNPN, SVGIG (reference sequence). Trimming left V 0 bases short and J 4 bases short, with 8 bases between. The chain's CDR3 is CAWSVGLPDTQYF. The CDR3 DNA reads TGTGCCTGGAGTGTGGGACTCCCAGATACGCAGTATTTT.

The J gene is TRBJ1-2, the V gene TRBV4-1; 8 bases agree with TRBD1. V was pared by 1 base and J by 4 bases, with 5 bases of the junction left unmatched. CDR1 is MGHRA, CDR2 YSYEKL, per germline. This CDR3 spans 15 amino acids. This CDR3 is CASSQGGQGSYGYTF. In DNA form, the CDR3 reads TGCGCCAGCAGCCAAGGTGGACAGGGAAGCTATGGCTACACCTTC.

CDR3 coding DNA: TGTGCCAGCAGGCAGGGTTACGAGCAGTACTTC. Translating gives CASRQGYEQYF. The chain is built from TRBV5-5 and TRBJ2-7, with a tentative D call TRBD1 (5 bases). The CDR3 is 11 residues long. Trimming left V 5 bases short and J 4 bases short, with 7 bases between. The germline V gene encodes CDR1 SGHKS and CDR2 YYEKEE (reference sequence).

This clone was recorded only once. The rearrangement links TRBV11-2 to TRBJ1-1; no reliable D call. The germline V and J ends were trimmed by 7 bases and 5 bases, with 14 bases remaining between them. Looked up from germline, CDR1 is SGHAT and CDR2 is FQNNGV. The CDR3 extends over 13 amino acids. Written as DNA, the CDR3 is TGTGCCAGCACCTTCATGGCCCCAACTGAAGCTTTCTTT. Translation: CASTFMAPTEAFF.

The rearrangement joins TRBV15 to TRBJ2-6, with D hard to call. The CDR3 contains 14 residues. V was clipped by 0 bases and J by 2 bases, with 2 bases between them. Germline CDR1 is LNHNV and CDR2 is YYDKDF (reference sequence). The CDR3 protein is CATSRDAGANVLTF. The CDR3 nucleotides read TGTGCCACCAGCAGAGACGCTGGGGCCAACGTCCTGACTTTC.

The rearrangement uses TRBV14 and TRBJ1-2, with 8 nucleotides matching TRBD1. With V trimmed by 5 bases and J by 8 bases, 10 bases remained unmatched. Germline CDR1 reads SGHDN; CDR2 reads FVKESK. This CDR3 region has 14 residues. The CDR3 reads CASSLGRTGFGYTF. The CDR3 DNA is TGTGCCAGCAGCTTGGGGAGGACAGGGTTCGGCTACACCTTC.

V and J are TRBV7-9 and TRBJ2-1; D may be TRBD2 (6 bases). In germline, CDR1 is SEHNR, CDR2 FQNEAQ (reference sequence). V shed 1 base and J shed 4 bases, with 14 bases lying between them. The CDR3 sequence is 16 residues long. This chain's CDR3 is CASSLVQQAGYNEQFF. The CDR3 nucleotides read TGTGCCAGCAGCTTAGTTCAACAGGCGGGGTACAATGAGCAGTTCTTC.

The chain recombines TRBV7-6 with TRBJ2-3, with D unclear. V lost 5 bases to trimming and J lost 3 bases, with 18 bases between them. The CDR3 is 16 residues long. Per germline, CDR1 SGHVS and CDR2 FNYEAQ. The CDR3 nucleotides are TGTGCCAGCAGCCAAATACAGTCTGACAAGACAGATACGCAGTATTTT. As protein: CASSQIQSDKTDTQYF. Together with reference TRBV7-6 and TRBJ2-3, the CDR3 gives the full variable domain: GAGVSQSPRYKVTKRGQDVALRCDPISGHVSLYWYRQALGQGPEFLTYFNYEAQQDKSGLPNDRFSAERPEGSISTLTIQRTEQRDSAMYRCASSQIQSDKTDTQYFGPGTRLTVL.

Remarks on this clone: This specimen includes other DNA sequences encoding the same CDR3. V usage is TRBV6-5 and J usage is TRBJ1-2; TRBD1 is a possible D gene (6 bases). The length of the CDR3 is 15 residues. The germline CDR1 and CDR2 sequences are MNHEY and SVGAGI. Trimming took 6 bases from V and 4 from J, leaving 18 bases between them. CDR3 protein: CASRPGHLSPYGYTF. The CDR3 coding sequence is TGTGCCAGCAGGCCGGGACATCTTTCCCCCTATGGCTACACCTTC.

This chain joins TRBV11-2 and TRBJ2-3, with a tentative D call TRBD2 (5 bases). V was cut by 3 bases and J by 5 bases, with 9 bases left in between. Germline values: CDR1 SGHAT, CDR2 FQNNGV. The CDR3 sequence is 13 residues long. CDR3 sequence (DNA): TGTGCCAGCAGCTTGGGCGCGGGAGATACGCAGTATTTT. As protein: CASSLGAGDTQYF. Full variable domain (rest looked up from reference TRBV11-2 and TRBJ2-3): EAGVAQSPRYKIIEKRQSVAFWCNPISGHATLYWYQQILGQGPKLLIQFQNNGVVDDSQLPKDRFSAERLKGVDSTLKIQPAKLEDSAVYLCASSLGAGDTQYFGPGTRLTVL.

The V call is TRBV19, the J call TRBJ2-3, with 8 bases fitting TRBD1. The CDR3 is made up of 15 amino acids. V shed 1 base and J 2 bases; nucleotides not matched to a gene: 2. The germline V gene encodes CDR1 LNHDA and CDR2 SQIVND (reference sequence). The CDR3 spells CASSIGTGITDTQYF. CDR3 in DNA: TGTGCCAGTAGTATAGGGACAGGGATCACAGATACGCAGTATTTT. The whole variable domain, remainder taken from reference TRBV19 and TRBJ2-3, is DGGITQSPKYLFRKEGQNVTLSCEQNLNHDAMYWYRQDPGQGLRLIYYSQIVNDFQKGDIAEGYSVSREKKESFPLTVTSAQKNPTAFYLCASSIGTGITDTQYFGPGTRLTVL.

This clone was found once. The J gene is TRBJ2-7, the V gene TRBV6-1; D unresolved. Germline lookup yields CDR1 MNHNS and CDR2 SASEGT. The ends were cut back, 6 bases at V and 0 bases at J, with 15 bases in the middle. CDR3 length equals 15 residues. The CDR3 sequence is CASRIGPLSSYEQYF. DNA of the CDR3: TGTGCCAGCAGAATCGGTCCCCTCTCCTCCTACGAGCAGTACTTC.

The genes are TRBV7-2 and TRBJ2-3, with 11 bases lining up with TRBD2. The CDR3 runs 16 residues. CDR1 is SGHTA, CDR2 FQGNSA, per germline. Trimming removed 3 bases from V and 2 bases from J; junction bases left unmatched: 4. The DNA for the CDR3 is TGTGCCAGCAGCTTGATAGCGGGGGGGCTCACAGATACGCAGTATTTT. Encoded protein: CASSLIAGGLTDTQYF.

V usage is TRBV28 and J usage is TRBJ1-3, with D unclear. The length of the CDR3 is 14 residues. CDR1 and CDR2 from the germline V gene are MDHEN and SYDVKM. The germline V and J ends were trimmed by 3 bases and 4 bases, with 10 bases remaining between them. For the CDR3, the DNA is TGTGCCAGCAGTTTGCGGGGAGCGGGAAACACCATATATTTT. This codes for CASSLRGAGNTIYF.

This clone was observed once. The chain employs TRBV4-1 and TRBJ2-1; 10 bases line up with TRBD1. Germline CDR1 MGHRA, CDR2 YSYEKL. V dropped 0 bases and J dropped 8; count of bases not matched to a gene: 10. This CDR3 has 17 residues. This chain's CDR3 is CASSQDRRTGGLDEQFF. The CDR3 DNA is TGCGCCAGCAGCCAAGATCGAAGGACAGGGGGTCTAGATGAGCAGTTCTTC.

The chain employs TRBV7-2 and TRBJ2-7; 7 bases agree with TRBD1. The CDR3 runs 12 residues. CDR1 is SGHTA, CDR2 FQGNSA, per germline. The V segment lost 5 bases and the J segment 5 bases; nucleotides outside the gene matches: 3. The CDR3 DNA sequence: TGTGCCAGCAGCCGACAGGGTCACGAGCAGTACTTC. Protein sequence: CASSRQGHEQYF. Drawing the rest from reference TRBV7-2 and TRBJ2-7, the complete variable domain is GAGVSQSPSNKVTEKGKDVELRCDPISGHTALYWYRQSLGQGLEFLIYFQGNSAPDKSGLPSDRFSAERTGGSVSTLTIQRTQQEDSAVYLCASSRQGHEQYFGPGTRLTVT.

The table lists this clone with a count of one. The identical CDR3 is also encoded by other nucleotide sequences in the sample. V is TRBV30 and J is TRBJ1-5; weak D call: TRBD1 (6 bases). This CDR3 is built from 15 residues. With 3 bases removed from V and 0 bases from J, the gap between germline ends came to 12 bases. The germline CDR1 and CDR2 sequences are GTSNPN and SVGIG (reference sequence). Written as DNA, the CDR3 is TGTGCCTGGAGCCCAGGGGTAGGTAGCAATCAGCCCCAGCATTTT. Encoded protein: CAWSPGVGSNQPQHF.

The V and J genes are TRBV6-6 and TRBJ2-1; D call uncertain. The CDR3 has 12 residues. CDR1 and CDR2 (germline): MNHNY, SVGAGI (reference sequence). The V and J ends lost 6 bases and 5 bases respectively, with 8 bases between them. The CDR3 loop reads CASRVNNNEQFF. Here the CDR3 DNA reads TGTGCCAGCAGGGTCAACAACAATGAGCAGTTCTTC.

V is TRBV5-5 and J is TRBJ2-3; tentative D call: TRBD2 (5 bases). Trimming pared 3 bases from V and 6 bases from J, leaving 17 bases between. The germline CDR1 and CDR2 sequences are SGHKS and YYEKEE (reference sequence). The length of the CDR3 is 15 residues. The CDR3 DNA is TGTGCCAGCAGCTGGCCCTTAGCGTTTATGGATACGCAGTATTTT. Amino acid sequence: CASSWPLAFMDTQYF.

This chain joins TRBV7-3 and TRBJ2-3, with D uncertain. CDR1 is SGHTA, CDR2 FQGTGA, per germline. V dropped 8 bases and J dropped 6 bases, with 12 bases sitting between them. The CDR3 is 12 amino acids. For the CDR3, the DNA is TGTGCCAGCGGTTTGACTCCGGATACGCAGTATTTT. The encoded protein is CASGLTPDTQYF.

This clone was observed a handful of times. The CDR3 loop reads CAWSVAGNTDTQYF. The CDR3 DNA is TGTGCCTGGAGTGTAGCGGGGAACACAGATACGCAGTATTTT. J is TRBJ2-3 and V is TRBV30, with 7 nucleotides matching TRBD2. This CDR3 has 14 amino acids. CDR1 is GTSNPN and CDR2 is SVGIG in the germline V gene (reference sequence). Trimming removed 0 bases from V and 2 bases from J; junction bases left unmatched: 2.